Below, 23 T cell receptor beta chains from the same sample are listed, as sequenced in a study of cytomegalovirus exposure and HLA in healthy donors (dated by TCRdb to the late 2010s). Receptor amplification or capture employed the immunoSEQ multiplex PCR assay. The multiplex PCR relied on a mix of 60 forward primers for TCR Vbeta segments and 13 reverse primers for TCR Jbeta segments. Here the immuneACCESS table is served through TCRdb, limited to in-frame sequences with V and J called. Missing clones are a known gap in these copies; in checked studies unresolved V genes cover under half, and the rest lacks a known reason. Within this sample are some 110,000 clones, with roughly 79% of them counted one time only. The ten largest clonotypes hold about 5.3% of the sample. The sample comprised PBMCs. The receptors were gathered from a male donor in good health and CMV-seronegative.

The chain links TRBV25-1 to TRBJ2-3; D possibly corresponds to TRBD1 (5 bases). The CDR3 covers 11 residues. Germline assignment: CDR1 MGHDK and CDR2 SYGVNS. V was cut by 7 bases and J by 5 bases, with 7 bases left in between. The CDR3 reads CASKQGDTQYF. The CDR3 bases are TGTGCCAGCAAGCAGGGAGATACGCAGTATTTT.

This clone was detected many times. The V gene is TRBV5-4, the J gene TRBJ2-7, with TRBD1 identical over 9 bases. This CDR3 has 14 residues. CDR1 and CDR2 from the germline V gene are SGHNT and YYREEE (reference sequence). Trimming at V came to 1 base and at J to 4 bases, leaving 3 bases not matched to a gene. CDR3 sequence: CASSLTQGAYEQYF. The CDR3 DNA follows: TGTGCCAGCAGCTTGACACAGGGGGCGTACGAGCAGTACTTC.

The gene calls are TRBV29-1 and TRBJ2-1; a possible D gene is TRBD2 (6 bases). Germline V gene sequence: CDR1 SQVTM, CDR2 ANQGSEA. The CDR3 extends over 14 amino acids. Trimming removed 6 bases from V and 3 bases from J, with 15 bases in between. This CDR3 is CSVGGTLSYNEQFF. CDR3 nucleotides: TGCAGCGTCGGAGGGACTCTAAGCTACAATGAGCAGTTCTTC.

The V gene is TRBV2, the J gene TRBJ2-3, with 7 bases matching TRBD2. This CDR3 spans 15 amino acids. V dropped 4 bases and J dropped 1; count of bases not matched to a gene: 5. Germline assignment: CDR1 SNHLY and CDR2 FYNNEI. The CDR3 DNA reads TGTGCCAGCAGTGGCTTCGCGGGAGGCACAGATACGCAGTATTTT. Its translation: CASSGFAGGTDTQYF.

The chain recombines TRBV18 with TRBJ1-1; D is undetermined. The V and J ends lost 5 bases and 8 bases respectively, with 12 bases between them. CDR1 KGHSH and CDR2 LQKENI come from the germline V gene. The CDR3 is made up of 12 amino acids. In nucleotides, the CDR3 is TGTGCCAGCTCATCTGGCCCACTAGAAGCTTTCTTT. Encoded protein: CASSSGPLEAFF.

The J gene is TRBJ1-6, the V gene TRBV7-2, with 7 bases aligning to TRBD1. Germline assignment: CDR1 SGHTA and CDR2 FQGNSA. This CDR3 is built from 17 residues. V shed 5 bases and J 0 bases; nucleotides not matched to a gene: 7. CDR3 in DNA: TGTGCCAGCAGCCATTGGGACAGCCTCTCCTATAATTCACCCCTCCACTTT. It specifies CASSHWDSLSYNSPLHF.

This clone turned up a few times. CDR3 loop: CASSVSGTGNTIYF. The CDR3 DNA sequence: TGTGCCAGCAGTGTATCCGGGACAGGAAACACCATATATTTT. The rearrangement links TRBV6-1 to TRBJ1-3; D perhaps matches TRBD1 (6 bases). Trimming took 4 bases from V and 4 from J, leaving 11 bases between them. The germline CDR1 and CDR2 sequences are MNHNS and SASEGT. The CDR3 consists of 14 residues.

This clone was detected only a few times. J is TRBJ2-1 and V is TRBV4-1, with a possible D match to TRBD1 (6 bases). The germline V gene has CDR1 MGHRA and CDR2 YSYEKL. This CDR3 region has 14 residues. V dropped 1 base and J dropped 8 bases, with 12 bases sitting between them. The CDR3 reads CASSQAAGVDEQFF. CDR3 nucleotides: TGCGCCAGCAGCCAAGCGGCAGGGGTAGATGAGCAGTTCTTC.

V usage is TRBV5-1 and J usage is TRBJ2-2; the match to TRBD2 covers 8 bases. CDR1 and CDR2 from the germline V gene are SGHRS and YFSETQ. The CDR3 length is 17 residues. Trimming took 2 bases from V and 1 from J; bases not matched to a gene: 7. In DNA form, the CDR3 reads TGCGCCAGCAGCTTCTCACCTACTAGCGGGAACACCGGGGAGCTGTTTTTT. As protein: CASSFSPTSGNTGELFF.

The chain recombines TRBV9 with TRBJ2-1, with TRBD2 matching 7 bases. The CDR3 is 14 residues long. The germline CDR1 and CDR2 sequences are SGDLS and YYNGEE. The junction had 3 bases not matched to a gene; V was cut back by 1 base and J by 5 bases. CDR3 sequence reads: CASSVSGTDNEQFF. In DNA, the CDR3 is TGTGCCAGCAGCGTAAGCGGGACCGACAATGAGCAGTTCTTC. Supplemented by reference TRBV9 and TRBJ2-1, the full variable domain reads DSGVTQTPKHLITATGQRVTLRCSPRSGDLSVYWYQQSLDQGLQFLIQYYNGEERAKGNILERFSAQQFPDLHSELNLSSLELGDSALYFCASSVSGTDNEQFFGPGTRLTVL.

V is TRBV6-5 and J is TRBJ2-3; TRBD2 aligns across 13 bases. The germline V gene encodes CDR1 MNHEY and CDR2 SVGAGI. V was pared by 8 bases and J by 4 bases, with 6 bases of the junction left unmatched. The CDR3 length is 15 residues. CDR3 protein: CASQRTSGRPDTQYF. The CDR3 DNA reads as TGTGCCAGCCAACGGACTAGCGGGAGACCAGATACGCAGTATTTT.

The rearrangement joins TRBV5-1 to TRBJ2-5; 7 nucleotides agree with TRBD1. The DNA end lines up better with TRBJ2-7; the J call may be wrong. The germline V gene encodes CDR1 SGHRS and CDR2 YFSETQ. The length of the CDR3 is 14 residues. CDR3 bases: TGCGCCAGCAGCTTTACAGGGGATCCCTACGAGCAGTACTTC. It encodes CASSFTGDPYEQYF.

The gene calls are TRBV9 and TRBJ2-7; D is perhaps TRBD2 (6 bases). CDR1 is SGDLS, CDR2 YYNGEE, per germline. The ends were cut back, 3 bases at V and 7 bases at J, with 20 bases in the middle. CDR3 size: 15 residues. The CDR3 nucleotides read TGTGCCAGCAGCGGAGAGCCGGGACCTGGGGGGGAGCAGTACTTC. It specifies CASSGEPGPGGEQYF. Supplemented by reference TRBV9 and TRBJ2-7, the full variable domain reads DSGVTQTPKHLITATGQRVTLRCSPRSGDLSVYWYQQSLDQGLQFLIQYYNGEERAKGNILERFSAQQFPDLHSELNLSSLELGDSALYFCASSGEPGPGGEQYFGPGTRLTVT.

V is TRBV9 and J is TRBJ1-2; tentatively, D is TRBD1 (5 bases). The CDR3 totals 12 residues. The ends were cut back, 8 bases at V and 5 bases at J, with 13 bases in the middle. Germline lookup yields CDR1 SGDLS and CDR2 YYNGEE. CDR3 in amino acids: CARKTQGYGYTF. In nucleotides, the CDR3 is TGTGCCAGGAAAACCCAGGGATATGGCTACACCTTC.

The rearrangement links TRBV5-4 to TRBJ2-1, with D maybe TRBD2 (6 bases). V lost 1 base and J 5 bases, leaving 16 bases between the germline ends. The CDR3 runs to 16 residues. Germline loops: CDR1 SGHNT, CDR2 YYREEE (reference sequence). The CDR3 is CASSLRERPPNNEQFF. CDR3 coding DNA: TGTGCCAGCAGCTTGCGGGAGAGACCGCCTAACAATGAGCAGTTCTTC.

The chain joins TRBV19 to TRBJ2-7; 10 positions agree with TRBD2. CDR3 length equals 14 residues. V dropped 2 bases and J dropped 7; count of bases not matched to a gene: 5. CDR1 is LNHDA, CDR2 SQIVND, per germline (reference sequence). In nucleotides, the CDR3 is TGTGCCAGTAGTATATTAGCGGGAGGTGTAGAGCAGTACTTC. The encoded protein is CASSILAGGVEQYF.

The rearrangement joins TRBV5-4 to TRBJ2-3, with TRBD2 identical over 10 bases. Germline loops: CDR1 SGHNT, CDR2 YYREEE (reference sequence). The V gene end was trimmed by 5 bases and the J gene end by 2 bases; junction bases not matched to a gene: 5. The CDR3 contains 15 residues. CDR3: CASRPTSGVTDTQYF. The CDR3 DNA is TGTGCCAGCAGACCTACTAGCGGGGTCACAGATACGCAGTATTTT.

The V gene is TRBV5-5, the J gene TRBJ1-4, with TRBD1 matching over 9 bases. CDR1 is SGHKS, CDR2 YYEKEE, per germline (reference sequence). The CDR3 extends over 17 amino acids. V lost 4 bases to trimming and J lost 5 bases; unmatched junction nucleotides: 12. The CDR3 reads CASSLKGTGRLNEKLFF. The DNA for the CDR3 is TGTGCCAGCAGCCTTAAGGGGACAGGGAGATTAAATGAAAAACTGTTTTTT.

The count of this clone is one. This chain joins TRBV7-2 and TRBJ2-1; 11 bases are shared with TRBD2. Trimming at V came to 5 bases and at J to 7 bases, leaving 13 bases not matched to a gene. The germline V gene has CDR1 SGHTA and CDR2 FQGNSA. The CDR3 has 17 amino acids. CDR3 protein: CASSPRLAGIELNEQFF. The DNA for the CDR3 is TGTGCCAGCAGCCCGAGACTAGCGGGAATCGAATTGAATGAGCAGTTCTTC.

The chain links TRBV4-3 to TRBJ2-1, with D possibly being TRBD2 (6 bases). This CDR3 spans 15 amino acids. V dropped 1 base and J dropped 9 bases, with 16 bases sitting between them. Germline CDR1 LGHNA, CDR2 YSLEER. In nucleotides, the CDR3 is TGCGCCAGCAGCCAAGCGTTGGGACTCAAGTCTGAGCAGTTCTTC. It encodes CASSQALGLKSEQFF.

The chain employs TRBV5-4 and TRBJ2-2; TRBD2 is a possible D gene (6 bases). Germline V gene data show CDR1 as SGHNT and CDR2 as YYREEE (reference sequence). V was trimmed by 4 bases and J by 0 bases, leaving 16 bases between them. The CDR3 consists of 17 residues. The CDR3 is CASSAGGTTPNTGELFF. CDR3 coding DNA: TGTGCCAGCAGCGCCGGCGGGACCACTCCGAACACCGGGGAGCTGTTTTTT.

This chain uses TRBV18 with TRBJ2-7, with 7 bases that match TRBD1. V lost 0 bases and J lost 3; bases outside the gene matches: 8. Germline-derived CDR1 and CDR2 are KGHSH and LQKENI. The CDR3 has 16 amino acids. CDR3: CASSPPETGENYEQYF. DNA for the CDR3: TGTGCCAGCTCACCACCGGAAACAGGGGAAAACTACGAGCAGTACTTC.

A few counts support this clone. The rearrangement joins TRBV5-6 to TRBJ1-1; 7 bases are shared with TRBD1. The CDR3 has 15 amino acids. V shed 0 bases, J shed 5 bases, and the junction held 7 bases outside the gene matches. Germline V gene lookup returns CDR1 SGHDT and CDR2 YYEEEE. The CDR3 DNA follows: TGTGCCAGCAGCTTGGGCTGGACAGGTGAGACTGAAGCTTTCTTT. It yields the protein CASSLGWTGETEAFF.